One sample yielded the 23 T cell receptor beta chains listed below, sequenced in a study of OX40 agonist ivuxolimab in advanced cancers. Using immunoSEQ multiplex PCR, the repertoire was profiled, and TCRdb retains in-frame clones only, with some absent. The sample has more than 40,000 clones; 77% are singletons. This specimen was CD4+ or CD8+ T cells sorted from blood, taken in a trial of the OX40 agonist ivuxolimab. Source of these receptors: an adult with an advanced solid tumor such as melanoma, head and neck, liver or kidney cancer.

Only a few counts were recorded for this clone. The J gene is TRBJ2-1, the V gene TRBV6-1; TRBD2 aligns across 11 bases. Germline CDR1 MNHNS, CDR2 SASEGT. There are 15 residues in the CDR3. V gave up 6 bases and J gave up 3 bases; unmatched junction bases: 4. CDR3 in DNA: TGTGCCAGCAGCCCCGGGACTAGCGGCTACAATGAGCAGTTCTTC. Its protein is CASSPGTSGYNEQFF.

In the case of this clone: One junction end does not reproduce the germline sequence, and a read error may be involved. This chain links TRBV6-6 with TRBJ2-1, with D perhaps matching TRBD1 or TRBD2 (5 bases each). The CDR3 is 14 amino acids. CDR1 MNHNY and CDR2 SVGAGI come from the germline V gene (reference sequence). CDR3 amino acids: CASSGGTPYSEQFF. Written as DNA, the CDR3 is TGTGCCAGCAGTGGGGGAACCCCCTACAGTGAGCAGTTCTTC.

There are a few counts of this clone. The rearrangement joins TRBV6-1 to TRBJ1-5; D not certain. Trimming stripped 1 base from V and 2 bases from J, with 9 bases between. The germline gives CDR1 MNHNS, CDR2 SASEGT. The CDR3 spans 15 residues. CDR3 nucleotides: TGTGCCAGCAGTGAAGGAGTTATCGGCAATCAGCCCCAGCATTTT. This translates into CASSEGVIGNQPQHF.

This chain uses TRBV2 with TRBJ2-2, with 10 bases matching TRBD1. This CDR3 has 15 amino acids. The V gene's germline CDR1 is SNHLY and CDR2 FYNNEI. V lost 5 bases and J lost 3; bases outside the gene matches: 3. CDR3 coding DNA: TGTGCCAGCAGTCCGGGACAGGGGTACACCGGGGAGCTGTTTTTT. This gives the protein CASSPGQGYTGELFF.

The chain is built from TRBV27 and TRBJ1-6; no reliable D call. Per germline, CDR1 MNHEY and CDR2 SMNVEV (reference sequence). The CDR3 has 14 amino acids. V was cut by 7 bases and J by 3 bases, with 10 bases left in between. The CDR3 region has the DNA TGTGCCAGCACCGAAGGATTCTATAATTCACCCCTCCACTTT. Translated: CASTEGFYNSPLHF.

This chain connects TRBV25-1 to TRBJ2-7; tentatively, D is TRBD1 or TRBD2 (6 bases each). V was shortened by 6 bases and J by 7 bases, with 13 bases between the two germline ends. The CDR3 length is 12 residues. Germline loops: CDR1 MGHDK, CDR2 SYGVNS. The CDR3 DNA is TGTGCCAGCAGCCCAACAGGGAGGGAGCAGTACTTC. This encodes CASSPTGREQYF.

The V call is TRBV5-1, the J call TRBJ2-2, with TRBD2 matching over 14 bases. This CDR3 region has 17 residues. Germline V gene sequence: CDR1 SGHRS, CDR2 YFSETQ. The ends lost 3 bases at V and 5 bases at J; junction bases unmatched: 6. The DNA for the CDR3 is TGCGCCAGCAGCTCGGGACTAGCGGGAGTAGGTACCGGGGAGCTGTTTTTT. It specifies CASSSGLAGVGTGELFF.

V gene TRBV7-9 combines with J gene TRBJ1-2; 7 bases are shared with TRBD1. There are 14 residues in the CDR3. The germline V gene has CDR1 SEHNR and CDR2 FQNEAQ (reference sequence). V was pared by 4 bases and J by 5 bases, with 7 bases of the junction left unmatched. The CDR3 bases are TGTGCCAGCAGCTCAGAGGGACAGATTTATGGCTACACCTTC. Protein sequence: CASSSEGQIYGYTF. Drawing the rest from reference TRBV7-9 and TRBJ1-2, the complete variable domain is DTGVSQNPRHKITKRGQNVTFRCDPISEHNRLYWYRQTLGQGPEFLTYFQNEAQLEKSRLLSDRFSAERPKGSFSTLEIQRTEQGDSAMYLCASSSEGQIYGYTFGSGTRLTVV.

The genes are TRBV11-2 and TRBJ1-1, with 7 positions matching TRBD1. This CDR3 has 15 amino acids. The V gene end was trimmed by 5 bases and the J gene end by 5 bases; junction bases not matched to a gene: 11. CDR1 is SGHAT, CDR2 FQNNGV, per germline. The CDR3 is CASSTYRGSGTEAFF. The CDR3 coding sequence is TGTGCCAGCAGCACTTACAGGGGATCAGGGACTGAAGCTTTCTTT.

The J gene is TRBJ2-5, the V gene TRBV4-1; no clear D. There are 17 residues in the CDR3. Trimming removed 0 bases from V and 5 bases from J, with 19 bases in between. CDR1 and CDR2 from the germline V gene are MGHRA and YSYEKL. Here the CDR3 DNA reads TGCGCCAGCAGCCAAGACCCGGCTGGTGCCCAAAAGGAGACCCAGTACTTC. It yields the protein CASSQDPAGAQKETQYF.

This sequence joins TRBV7-3 and TRBJ2-1; 8 bases map to TRBD2. The ends lost 5 bases at V and 3 bases at J; junction bases unmatched: 12. Germline V CDR1 and CDR2: SGHTA, FQGTGA. This CDR3 spans 17 amino acids. The CDR3 spells CASSPTALAGLYNEQFF. DNA for the CDR3: TGTGCCAGCAGCCCCACCGCGCTAGCGGGTCTCTACAATGAGCAGTTCTTC.

The rearrangement joins TRBV5-1 to TRBJ2-1; tentatively, D is TRBD2 (5 bases). CDR3 size: 15 residues. Trimming left V 0 bases short and J 2 bases short, with 9 bases between. In germline, CDR1 is SGHRS, CDR2 YFSETQ. For the CDR3, the DNA is TGCGCCAGCAGCTTGGGGACTGGCCCCTACAATGAGCAGTTCTTC. Translated: CASSLGTGPYNEQFF.

This rearrangement joins TRBV29-1 to TRBJ2-1; D might be TRBD1 (6 bases). V lost 1 base to trimming and J lost 3 bases, with 10 bases between them. Per germline, CDR1 SQVTM and CDR2 ANQGSEA. The CDR3 extends over 14 amino acids. This CDR3 is CSVEGTAFYNEQFF. DNA of the CDR3: TGCAGCGTTGAAGGGACAGCCTTCTACAATGAGCAGTTCTTC.

By share of the sample, this clone is medium-sized. This rearrangement joins TRBV7-2 to TRBJ1-2, with TRBD1 matching 7 bases. Looked up from germline, CDR1 is SGHTA and CDR2 is FQGNSA. The CDR3 length is 14 residues. Trimming took 4 bases from V and 7 from J; bases not matched to a gene: 9. The CDR3 bases are TGTGCCAGCAGCTCTCAGACAGGGAGGGGTGGCTACACCTTC. It codes for CASSSQTGRGGYTF.

The chain recombines TRBV6-5 with TRBJ1-2; tentatively, D is TRBD1 (5 bases). Germline-derived CDR1 and CDR2 are MNHEY and SVGAGI. The CDR3 consists of 13 residues. With 0 bases removed from V and 8 bases from J, the gap between germline ends came to 10 bases. CDR3 sequence: CASSYSATGGYTF. CDR3 bases: TGTGCCAGCAGTTACTCGGCAACAGGAGGCTACACCTTC.

The rearrangement joins TRBV18 to TRBJ2-7; D gene ambiguous. Trimming removed 0 bases from V and 6 bases from J, with 12 bases in between. The CDR3 has 14 amino acids. Per the germline V gene, CDR1 is KGHSH and CDR2 is LQKENI. CDR3 residues: CASSPPSQSAEQYF. The CDR3 DNA follows: TGTGCCAGCTCACCACCGAGTCAATCAGCCGAGCAGTACTTC.

The chain employs TRBV6-6 and TRBJ1-5; D remains ambiguous. Trimming stripped 5 bases from V and 2 bases from J, with 10 bases between. The CDR3 has 14 amino acids. Germline V lookup: CDR1 MNHNY, CDR2 SVGAGI (reference sequence). The DNA for the CDR3 is TGTGCCAGCAGTATCAGTTCCGGCAATCAGCCCCAGCATTTT. This sequence encodes CASSISSGNQPQHF.

The J gene is TRBJ1-5, the V gene TRBV28, with a tentative D call TRBD1 (5 bases). The germline gives CDR1 MDHEN, CDR2 SYDVKM. The CDR3 totals 14 residues. Trimming shortened V by 7 bases and J by 4 bases, and 14 bases separated the two germline ends. In DNA, the CDR3 is TGTGCCAGCAAAGGGCAGGGAGAAAATCAGCCCCAGCATTTT. This codes for CASKGQGENQPQHF. Based on the CDR3 plus reference TRBV28 and TRBJ1-5, the full variable domain is DVKVTQSSRYLVKRTGEKVFLECVQDMDHENMFWYRQDPGLGLRLIYFSYDVKMKEKGDIPEGYSVSREKKERFSLILESASTNQTSMYLCASKGQGENQPQHFGDGTRLSIL.

The gene calls are TRBV6-5 and TRBJ1-2; D not resolved. This CDR3 is 12 amino acids long. Trimming pared 5 bases from V and 4 bases from J, leaving 8 bases between. Per the germline V gene, CDR1 is MNHEY and CDR2 is SVGAGI. This CDR3 is CASSGSSYGYTF. The CDR3, as DNA: TGTGCCAGCAGTGGGTCCAGCTATGGCTACACCTTC.

By sample share, this clone is medium-sized (0.01 to 0.1%). This rearrangement joins TRBV5-6 to TRBJ1-3; tentatively, D is TRBD1 (5 bases). Per the germline V gene, CDR1 is SGHDT and CDR2 is YYEEEE. Trimming cost V 1 base and J 8 bases, with 13 bases left between them. This CDR3 has 14 amino acids. DNA for the CDR3: TGTGCCAGCAGCTTGCCCGGAGGGGTAGACACCATATATTTT. It encodes CASSLPGGVDTIYF.

This chain's CDR3 is CASSYSYSNQPQHF. The CDR3 DNA reads TGTGCCAGCAGTTACTCGTATAGCAATCAGCCCCAGCATTTT. This chain links TRBV6-5 with TRBJ1-5; no definite D call. Per the germline V gene, CDR1 is MNHEY and CDR2 is SVGAGI. Deletions cut 0 bases from V and 0 bases from J, with 3 bases between. The CDR3 spans 14 residues.

The chain couples TRBV11-3 to TRBJ1-1; D gene ambiguous. Germline-derived CDR1 and CDR2 are SGHNT and YENEEA. The V end was cut by 6 bases, the J end by 4 bases, with 15 bases between. The CDR3 runs 14 residues. The CDR3 here is CASSSDRVGTEAFF. In DNA form, the CDR3 reads TGTGCCAGCAGTTCGGACCGGGTGGGCACTGAAGCTTTCTTT.

On this clone: A read error may produce the germline difference seen at one junction end. Here the CDR3 DNA reads TGTGCCAGCAGCACTACCGGGGCTTCCTCGTTC. This sequence encodes CASSTTGASSF. The V and J genes are TRBV5-6 and TRBJ2-7; either TRBD1 or TRBD2 may fit D (5 bases each). CDR1 and CDR2 (germline): SGHDT, YYEEEE. CDR3 length equals 11 residues. The full variable domain, in which reference TRBV5-6 and TRBJ2-7 provide the parts outside the CDR3, is DAGVTQSPTHLIKTRGQQVTLRCSPKSGHDTVSWYQQALGQGPQFIFQYYEEEERQRGNFPDRFSGHQFPNYSSELNVNALLLGDSALYLCASSTTGASSFGPGTRLTVT.